Below, 13 T cell receptor beta chains from the same sample are listed, as sequenced in a study of CD8 T cells in ankylosing spondylitis. Their antigen targets remain unknown. MiXCR, run by TCRdb on the 5' RACE reads, gives a single entry per CDR3 protein. The table has about 540,000 distinct CDR3 sequences, roughly 13% seen once. General study findings and limits: Seven to nine highly homologous variants formed a TCR beta motif that appeared characteristic of ankylosing spondylitis blood.

Source material: blood, either unsorted or a sorted T cell fraction (not recorded which). These receptors were taken from a male donor with ankylosing spondylitis.

This rearrangement joins TRBV20-1 to TRBJ1-5; D is ambiguous. This CDR3 contains 14 residues. Trimming cost V 4 bases and J 2 bases, with 12 bases left between them. Germline-derived CDR1 and CDR2 are DFQATT and SNEGSKA (reference sequence). Here the CDR3 DNA reads TGCAGTGCTATACACCCCTTGGGCAATCAGCCCCAGCATTTT. Translation gives CSAIHPLGNQPQHF.

This sequence joins TRBV19 and TRBJ1-2; no firm D call. This CDR3 is 12 amino acids long. CDR1 and CDR2 from the germline V gene are LNHDA and SQIVND (reference sequence). The DNA of the CDR3 is TGTGGAACGGGCTCCTTGGCCTATGGCTACACCTTC. Amino acids: CGTGSLAYGYTF.

In this sample, this clonotype turned up many times. This chain uses TRBV5-1 with TRBJ1-1; D is possibly TRBD1 (6 bases). Germline CDR1 reads SGHRS; CDR2 reads YFSETQ. CDR3 size: 14 residues. Trimming took off 4 bases at V and 3 bases at J, with 13 bases between the two ends. Here the CDR3 reads CASSPGQSYTEAFF. As DNA, the CDR3 is TGCGCCAGCAGCCCCGGACAGTCCTACACTGAAGCTTTCTTT.

V and J are TRBV3-1 and TRBJ2-1; the match to TRBD2 covers 12 bases. Trimming took 2 bases from V and 6 from J; bases not matched to a gene: 11. The CDR3 has 18 amino acids. Germline values: CDR1 LGHDT, CDR2 YNNKEL (reference sequence). CDR3 sequence: CASSQFLAGGSVVNEQFF. CDR3 nucleotides: TGTGCCAGCAGCCAATTTCTAGCGGGAGGGTCTGTTGTCAATGAGCAGTTCTTC.

This sequence joins TRBV10-3 and TRBJ2-1; a weak D match, TRBD1 (5 bases). Germline V gene data show CDR1 as ENHRY and CDR2 as SYGVKD. This CDR3 region has 15 residues. Trimming stripped 1 base from V and 6 bases from J, with 13 bases between. The CDR3 DNA follows: TGTGCCATCAGTGAGTTAGCCCACCAGGGCAATGAGCAGTTCTTC. This translates into CAISELAHQGNEQFF.

This clonotype was found a few times. V and J are TRBV20-1 and TRBJ2-1, with a weak D call TRBD1 (6 bases). There are 16 residues in the CDR3. Germline CDR1 is DFQATT and CDR2 is SNEGSKA (reference sequence). The germline V and J ends were trimmed by 0 bases and 0 bases, with 12 bases remaining between them. CDR3 loop: CSARDPWDTSYNEQFF. The CDR3 bases are TGCAGTGCTAGAGATCCATGGGACACCTCCTACAATGAGCAGTTCTTC.

This clonotype appeared once. The chain employs TRBV25-1 and TRBJ2-1; maybe TRBD1 (6 bases). The germline V and J ends were trimmed by 1 base and 1 base, with 11 bases remaining between them. CDR3 length: 16 residues. The germline gives CDR1 MGHDK, CDR2 SYGVNS. As DNA, the CDR3 is TGTGCCAGCAGTGAATTGGGGACACAGTCCTACAATGAGCAGTTCTTC. As protein: CASSELGTQSYNEQFF.

The chain uses TRBV7-7 and TRBJ2-2; D not resolved. This CDR3 is 12 amino acids long. Germline loops: CDR1 SSHAT, CDR2 FNYEAQ (reference sequence). The V end was cut by 4 bases, the J end by 4 bases, with 4 bases between. The CDR3 DNA reads as TGTGCCAGCAGCTCTTTCACCGGGGAGCTGTTTTTT. It specifies CASSSFTGELFF.

This clonotype has just a few counts. The chain combines TRBV29-1 with TRBJ2-3, with D unclear. V gave up 5 bases and J gave up 2 bases, with 14 bases separating them. Germline V CDR1 and CDR2: SQVTM, ANQGSEA. The CDR3 sequence is 14 residues long. DNA of the CDR3: TGCAGCGTTTCTATTCAGAGGTCCACAGATACGCAGTATTTT. It yields the protein CSVSIQRSTDTQYF.

Only a few counts were recorded for this clonotype. The V call is TRBV12-3 or TRBV12-4, the J call TRBJ2-1, with no clear D. V shed 3 bases and J shed 2 bases, with 8 bases lying between them. The CDR3 consists of 14 residues. The CDR3 DNA is TGTGCCAGCAGTTTCGCTCTAACCTACAATGAGCAGTTCTTC. It specifies CASSFALTYNEQFF.

This clonotype showed up just a few times. The V and J genes are TRBV4-2 and TRBJ1-3; tentative D call: TRBD1 (5 bases). The CDR3 length is 17 residues. The V and J ends lost 0 bases and 0 bases respectively, with 12 bases between them. Germline assignment: CDR1 LGHNA and CDR2 YNFKEQ. The DNA of the CDR3 is TGTGCCAGCAGCCAAGATCGGGGCGGTTCCTCTGGAAACACCATATATTTT. It encodes CASSQDRGGSSGNTIYF.

This clonotype was found a few times. The rearrangement uses TRBV5-1 and TRBJ2-5; tentative D call: TRBD2 (5 bases). This CDR3 comprises 16 residues. Between the trimmed V and J ends, which lost 0 bases and 1 base, there was a span of 13 bases. Germline CDR1 is SGHRS and CDR2 is YFSETQ. CDR3 protein: CASSLGSRGLQETQYF. The DNA of the CDR3 is TGCGCCAGCAGCTTGGGTTCTCGAGGGCTCCAAGAGACCCAGTACTTC.

This clonotype has only a few counts. The CDR3, as DNA: TGTGCCAGCAGCCAAAGGTCCACAGATACGCAGTATTTT. Residues: CASSQRSTDTQYF. The genes are TRBV3-1 and TRBJ2-3, with D uncertain. This CDR3 has 13 amino acids. The ends were cut back, 2 bases at V and 2 bases at J, with 5 bases in the middle. Germline CDR1 and CDR2: LGHDT and YNNKEL (reference sequence).